Below are 16 T cell receptor beta chains sequenced from a single sample in a study of patients and donors after allogeneic stem cell transplantation. Each CDR3 protein is one row after TCRdb ran MiXCR on the RT-PCR reads. The sample carries around 170,000 distinct CDR3 sequences, more than 20% recorded once. Input material: blood, either unsorted or a sorted T cell fraction (not recorded which). The receptors stem from a human donor who was either an allogeneic HSCT recipient or a stem cell or donor lymphocyte infusion donor (not recorded which). It is not recorded whose cells these are; they may come from a transplant donor.

This clonotype was counted ten times or more. The chain has TRBV5-1 and TRBJ1-2; tentative D call: TRBD1 (5 bases). Trimming removed 3 bases from V and 6 bases from J, with 12 bases in between. The CDR3 loop spans 13 amino acids. The germline CDR1 and CDR2 sequences are SGHRS and YFSETQ. CDR3 sequence: CASSSNRKDGYTF. CDR3 sequence (DNA): TGCGCCAGCAGCTCCAACAGGAAAGATGGCTACACCTTC.

The sample holds a few counts of this clonotype. The gene calls are TRBV12-3 or TRBV12-4 and TRBJ2-5, with a tentative D call TRBD1 (6 bases). Trimming removed 2 bases from V and 4 bases from J, with 11 bases in between. This CDR3 contains 14 residues. Written as DNA, the CDR3 is TGTGCCAGCAGTTTATACCAGGGGCCAGAGACCCAGTACTTC. Protein sequence: CASSLYQGPETQYF.

This sequence joins TRBV29-1 and TRBJ1-5; TRBD1 might be the D (6 bases). CDR3 length: 14 amino acids. Trimming took 5 bases from V and 2 from J, leaving 13 bases between them. In germline, CDR1 is SQVTM, CDR2 ANQGSEA. Here the CDR3 reads CSVLTGGGNQPQHF. CDR3 nucleotides: TGCAGCGTTTTGACAGGCGGAGGCAATCAGCCCCAGCATTTT.

J is TRBJ2-1 and V is TRBV25-1, with D perhaps given as TRBD1 or TRBD2 (6 bases each). The CDR3 consists of 17 residues. Germline assignment: CDR1 MGHDK and CDR2 SYGVNS. Trimming pared 2 bases from V and 3 bases from J, leaving 17 bases between. The CDR3 bases are TGTGCCAGCAGTGAAAGAGGAACCAGGGGAGGCTACAATGAGCAGTTCTTC. As protein: CASSERGTRGGYNEQFF.

About this clonotype itself: Germline and junction disagree at one end, which may indicate a read error. This chain links TRBV7-2 with TRBJ1-1; unclear D gene. The CDR3 loop spans 14 amino acids. Per germline, CDR1 SGHTA and CDR2 FQGNSA. The CDR3 is CAGSLDGRNTEAFF. The CDR3 DNA reads as TGTGCCGGCAGTTTGGACGGACGGAACACTGAAGCTTTCTTT.

The chain is built from TRBV6-5 and TRBJ2-1; D might be TRBD2 (5 bases). The CDR3 totals 13 residues. Germline V gives CDR1 MNHEY, CDR2 SVGAGI. V lost 9 bases, J lost 6 bases, and 15 bases lay in between. The CDR3 nucleotides read TGTGCCAGTCAACGGGGATCGGGCAATGAGCAGTTCTTC. Encoded protein: CASQRGSGNEQFF.

This clonotype has only a few counts. This chain joins TRBV20-1 and TRBJ1-1, with 9 bases lining up with TRBD1. Germline-derived CDR1 and CDR2 are DFQATT and SNEGSKA (reference sequence). Trimming cost V 4 bases and J 3 bases; bases outside gene matches: 6. The CDR3 is made up of 14 amino acids. CDR3 bases: TGCAGTGCTAAAGTAACAGGGGGCGACACTGAAGCTTTCTTT. This translates into CSAKVTGGDTEAFF.

In this sample, this clonotype turned up once. The genes are TRBV20-1 and TRBJ1-5; D may be TRBD1 (6 bases). From germline, CDR1 is DFQATT and CDR2 SNEGSKA (reference sequence). This CDR3 contains 14 residues. With 3 bases removed from V and 8 bases from J, the gap between germline ends came to 17 bases. CDR3 nucleotide sequence: TGCAGTGCTAGGCCGGGACACACACCCGAGCCCCAGCATTTT. It codes for CSARPGHTPEPQHF.

This clonotype was observed a few times. This chain uses TRBV14 with TRBJ2-1, with D unclear. The CDR3 is made up of 12 amino acids. The V end lost 3 bases, the J end lost 8 bases, and 8 bases lay between the germline ends. In germline, CDR1 is SGHDN, CDR2 FVKESK. The DNA for the CDR3 is TGTGCCAGCAGCCAGGGTAGCCATGAGCAGTTCTTC. This translates into CASSQGSHEQFF.

There are a few counts of this clonotype. The V call is TRBV12-3 or TRBV12-4, the J call TRBJ2-2; the match to TRBD2 covers 7 bases. Trimming cost V 3 bases and J 5 bases; bases outside gene matches: 9. The CDR3 is made up of 16 amino acids. CDR3 DNA: TGTGCCAGCAGTTTTCTAGCGGTCTGGTGGACCGGGGAGCTGTTTTTT. Amino acid sequence: CASSFLAVWWTGELFF.

The chain is built from TRBV5-1 and TRBJ2-1; D possibly corresponds to TRBD2 (6 bases). V was trimmed by 0 bases and J by 3 bases, leaving 10 bases between them. CDR3 length equals 15 residues. The V gene's germline CDR1 is SGHRS and CDR2 YFSETQ. CDR3 region: CASSLVGGIYNEQFF. For the CDR3, the DNA is TGCGCCAGCAGCTTGGTCGGGGGAATCTACAATGAGCAGTTCTTC.

This clonotype was seen a few times. The chain combines TRBV29-1 with TRBJ2-7; 7 bases fit TRBD1. The V gene end was trimmed by 4 bases and the J gene end by 7 bases; junction bases not matched to a gene: 16. CDR3 length: 15 amino acids. Germline CDR1 and CDR2: SQVTM and ANQGSEA. The CDR3 loop reads CSVVIRVAGGWEQYF. The CDR3 nucleotides read TGCAGCGTTGTCATAAGGGTGGCAGGGGGATGGGAGCAGTACTTC.

The sample holds a few counts of this clonotype. The chain recombines TRBV3-1 with TRBJ1-6; 8 bases align to TRBD1. The CDR3 extends over 15 amino acids. The V gene's germline CDR1 is LGHDT and CDR2 YNNKEL (reference sequence). The junction had 6 bases not matched to a gene; V was cut back by 1 base and J by 10 bases. The CDR3 sequence is CASSQGQGARSPLHF. The CDR3 DNA follows: TGTGCCAGCAGCCAAGGGCAGGGGGCTCGATCACCCCTCCACTTT.

The CDR3 DNA reads TGTGCCAGCAGCTTAGGCCCTCAAGGGGAAGGGGGCACTGAAGCTTTCTTT. Its protein product is CASSLGPQGEGGTEAFF. This chain connects TRBV11-2 to TRBJ1-1; TRBD1 is a possible D gene (6 bases). The CDR3 has 17 amino acids. Germline-derived CDR1 and CDR2 are SGHAT and FQNNGV. Trimming shortened V by 1 base and J by 4 bases, and 19 bases separated the two germline ends.

This clonotype has more than one count but fewer than ten. The chain has TRBV7-3 and TRBJ1-1; D gene ambiguous. V lost 0 bases and J lost 5, with 13 bases in between. This CDR3 contains 15 residues. Germline CDR1 reads SGHTA; CDR2 reads FQGTGA. The CDR3 DNA follows: TGTGCCAGCAGCTTAACAGTCGGGGTGCTAACTGAAGCTTTCTTT. It is translated as CASSLTVGVLTEAFF. Filled out from reference TRBV7-3 and TRBJ1-1, the complete variable domain reads GAGVSQTPSNKVTEKGKYVELRCDPISGHTALYWYRQSLGQGPEFLIYFQGTGAADDSGLPNDRFFAVRPEGSVSTLKIQRTERGDSAVYLCASSLTVGVLTEAFFGQGTRLTVV.

The chain uses TRBV5-1 and TRBJ2-7, with D possibly matching TRBD1 (5 bases). The CDR3 contains 14 residues. V lost 4 bases and J 2 bases, leaving 13 bases between the germline ends. Germline CDR1 and CDR2: SGHRS and YFSETQ. The CDR3 sequence is CASSKDKPTYEQYF. The CDR3 nucleotides are TGCGCCAGCAGCAAGGACAAGCCTACCTACGAGCAGTACTTC.